This T cell receptor (beta chain) was recorded in a study of cytotoxic CD8 clonotypes in ibrutinib-treated CLL. As for the study in general: The study included around twelve relapsed/refractory and roughly 15 treatment-naive patients; under 18 had IGHV unmutated disease. With a range of 6 to 36, the median treatment time before response samples were taken was about twelve months.

Per germline, CDR1 MNHEY and CDR2 SVGAGI. The CDR3 spans 13 residues. Deletions cut 7 bases from V and 2 bases from J, with 9 bases between. Here immunoSEQ multiplex PCR was the method, and the copy in TCRdb shows in-frame clones only, minus some. The sample contains 30,000 or so clones, approximately 60% of which appear only once. The clonotype comes from a human donor with chronic lymphocytic leukemia. Sequences were derived from PBMCs, sampled before ibrutinib treatment. V and J are TRBV6-5 and TRBJ2-1; D is unresolved. CDR3 sequence: CASKGGTYNEQFF. The CDR3 nucleotides read TGTGCCAGCAAGGGTGGGACCTACAATGAGCAGTTCTTC.